This note documents a single T cell receptor (beta chain) sequence. This entry belongs to a study of blood T cell repertoires in COVID-19. Study summary: Acute and convalescent COVID-19 samples came from the United States, Italy and Spain. T cells, B-cell-depleted T cells, or PBMCs supplied cDNA or gDNA.

The CDR3 totals 17 residues. CDR1 SGHTA and CDR2 FQGNSA come from the germline V gene. V lost 5 bases, J lost 2 bases, and 19 bases lay in between. Seattle cases were enrolled at active infection and followed longitudinally. How the authors handled the data: Estimation of nucleated cell counts relied on the amplification of reference gene primers. The method was immunoSEQ multiplex PCR; TCRdb's version includes in-frame clones alone and lacks a portion of them. V and J calls and clone size follow that table, whereas D and trimming were derived from the DNA. The sample shows over 150,000 clones, approximately 90% of them seen only once.

Sequencing was done on a sample of peripheral blood. The source of this sequence is a man aged 18-30 years with COVID-19, enrolled during active disease. The chain employs TRBV7-2 and TRBJ1-3; D is possibly TRBD1 (6 bases). CDR3 DNA sequence: TGTGCCAGCAGCCCCCGGTCCCTACAGGGACCTGGAAACACCATATATTTT. Translating gives CASSPRSLQGPGNTIYF.